What follows describes a single TCR beta chain. The data derive from a study of T cells in Graves' hyperthyroidism and ophthalmopathy. Unmatched junction bases numbered 5, after V lost 8 bases and J lost 5 bases. This CDR3 contains 12 residues. The V gene's germline CDR1 is ENHRY and CDR2 SYGVKD. The CDR3 regions of TCR beta were amplified from RNA transcripts. Initially, a first-round RT-PCR of the TCR CDR3 employed the HTBI primer set. TCRdb analysed the multiplex PCR reads with MiXCR anew, one entry per CDR3 protein. The sample has 490,000 or so distinct CDR3 sequences, approximately 49% seen once. This TCR came from an adult woman with Graves' disease, either hyperthyroidism or ophthalmopathy (not recorded which). The sequencing sample was made of peripheral blood or thyroid tissue (not recorded which). The chain links TRBV10-3 to TRBJ2-7; 8 bases are shared with TRBD1. The CDR3 DNA reads TGTGCCATCGGTGGACAGGGTAACGAGCAGTACTTC. Protein sequence: CAIGGQGNEQYF.